The 5 T cell receptor beta chains presented below share a single source sample, sequenced in a study of T cells in Graves' hyperthyroidism and ophthalmopathy. RNA transcripts yielded amplified TCR beta CDR3 regions. The TCR CDR3 was amplified in a first-round RT-PCR using the HTBI primer set. From the multiplex PCR reads, TCRdb called clonotypes with MiXCR, one entry per CDR3 protein. The sample contains 500,000 to 650,000 distinct CDR3 sequences, roughly 15% of which appear only once. Sequencing input: blood. The receptors come from a woman between 40 and 55 years old with Graves' hyperthyroidism.

The chain has TRBV14 and TRBJ1-6, with D hard to call. In germline, CDR1 is SGHDN, CDR2 FVKESK. The CDR3 runs 14 residues. V gave up 0 bases and J gave up 10 bases, with 10 bases separating them. CDR3 sequence: CASSQEASASPLHF. The CDR3 coding sequence is TGTGCCAGCAGCCAAGAAGCCAGCGCCTCACCCCTCCACTTT.

The chain links TRBV10-3 to TRBJ2-1; D unresolved. V lost 6 bases to trimming and J lost 4 bases, with 13 bases between them. The CDR3 loop spans 14 amino acids. The germline CDR1 and CDR2 sequences are ENHRY and SYGVKD. Written as DNA, the CDR3 is TGTGCCATCAGATATTCCTCTATTTACAATGAGCAGTTCTTC. This gives the protein CAIRYSSIYNEQFF.

Ten or more counts support this clonotype. This chain uses TRBV20-1 with TRBJ2-3; 7 nucleotides agree with TRBD2. The CDR3 is 16 residues long. Germline V lookup: CDR1 DFQATT, CDR2 SNEGSKA (reference sequence). V gave up 2 bases and J gave up 3 bases; unmatched junction bases: 11. The CDR3 sequence is CSARSSEAGKTDTQYF. In nucleotides, the CDR3 is TGCAGTGCTAGATCCTCGGAAGCGGGAAAGACAGATACGCAGTATTTT.

The sample holds many counts of this clonotype. V and J are TRBV30 and TRBJ1-2; 7 positions agree with TRBD1. J was trimmed by 2 bases and V by 4 bases; bases with no gene match: 19. CDR3 size: 18 residues. The germline CDR1 and CDR2 sequences are GTSNPN and SVGIG (reference sequence). This CDR3 is CAWISSRDRLFRNYGYTF. CDR3 coding DNA: TGTGCCTGGATCTCCTCCCGGGACAGACTTTTTCGGAACTATGGCTACACCTTC.

This clonotype showed up many times. The V call is TRBV7-3, the J call TRBJ1-2, with 7 positions matching TRBD1. The junction had 12 bases not matched to a gene; V was cut back by 3 bases and J by 5 bases. This CDR3 comprises 16 residues. CDR1 is SGHTA, CDR2 FQGTGA, per germline. The CDR3 loop is CASSFGPGQVEYGYTF. For the CDR3, the DNA is TGTGCCAGCAGCTTCGGCCCAGGACAGGTTGAATATGGCTACACCTTC.